Following are 25 T cell receptor beta chains from one sample sequenced in a study of T cell changes during pregnancy in multiple sclerosis. The data were produced by immunoSEQ multiplex PCR, yet TCRdb's version contains in-frame clones alone and is incomplete. Among approximately 83,000 clones listed, 90% to 95% were seen once. Here the sequenced sample was peripheral blood, taken in the first trimester of pregnancy. The receptors were sampled from a female donor with multiple sclerosis, enrolled in a pregnancy study.

The chain has TRBV5-5 and TRBJ1-2, with a possible D match to TRBD1 (5 bases). Trimming removed 0 bases at V and 6 bases at J, with 12 bases between. The CDR3 covers 14 residues. Germline lookup yields CDR1 SGHKS and CDR2 YYEKEE (reference sequence). Written as DNA, the CDR3 is TGTGCCAGCAGCTTGGTGCCGGGGGTTGATGGCTACACCTTC. Protein product: CASSLVPGVDGYTF.

This chain joins TRBV2 and TRBJ2-4; D is perhaps TRBD1 (5 bases). V lost 9 bases, J lost 4 bases, and 16 bases lay in between. This CDR3 spans 14 amino acids. Germline V gives CDR1 SNHLY, CDR2 FYNNEI. CDR3 sequence (DNA): TGTGCCAGTCGAAGTGGGCAGGGAAAAAACATTCAGTACTTC. Protein sequence: CASRSGQGKNIQYF. Full variable domain (rest looked up from reference TRBV2 and TRBJ2-4): EPEVTQTPSHQVTQMGQEVILRCVPISNHLYFYWYRQILGQKVEFLVSFYNNEISEKSEIFDDQFSVERPDGSNFTLKIRSTKLEDSAMYFCASRSGQGKNIQYFGAGTRLSVL.

The CDR3 nucleotides are TGCAGCTCAGCCGGGACAGGGGGGTATGGCTACACCTTC. This codes for CSSAGTGGYGYTF. The V gene is TRBV29-1, the J gene TRBJ1-2; 11 nucleotides line up with TRBD1. The germline V gene has CDR1 SQVTM and CDR2 ANQGSEA. J was trimmed by 5 bases and V by 8 bases; bases with no gene match: 7. The CDR3 is 13 amino acids.

CDR3 region: CASSLDGGLDNEQFF. In DNA, the CDR3 is TGCGCCAGCAGCTTGGACGGCGGGTTGGACAATGAGCAGTTCTTC. The rearrangement links TRBV5-1 to TRBJ2-1; D possibly corresponds to TRBD2 (5 bases). Germline V lookup: CDR1 SGHRS, CDR2 YFSETQ. The CDR3 contains 15 residues. V was clipped by 0 bases and J by 5 bases, with 12 bases between them.

The chain couples TRBV28 to TRBJ1-5; TRBD1 is a possible D gene (5 bases). CDR1 is MDHEN and CDR2 is SYDVKM in the germline V gene. The CDR3 contains 13 residues. Deletions cut 7 bases from V and 8 bases from J, with 15 bases between. CDR3 residues: CASKGRQGEPQHF. The CDR3 coding sequence is TGTGCCAGCAAAGGGAGGCAGGGTGAGCCCCAGCATTTT.

The chain links TRBV9 to TRBJ2-7; TRBD2 might be the D (5 bases). Trimming pared 4 bases from V and 5 bases from J, leaving 16 bases between. CDR1 is SGDLS, CDR2 YYNGEE, per germline. The CDR3 totals 14 residues. Written as DNA, the CDR3 is TGTGCCAGCAGCTCCTCCGGGGTATCCAACGAGCAGTACTTC. Its protein product is CASSSSGVSNEQYF.

This rearrangement joins TRBV7-6 to TRBJ2-3, with D possibly matching TRBD2 (6 bases). The CDR3 is 12 amino acids. Germline-derived CDR1 and CDR2 are SGHVS and FNYEAQ. Deletions cut 6 bases from V and 8 bases from J, with 12 bases between. DNA of the CDR3: TGTGCCAGCAGGGGGACTGATGGTACGCAGTATTTT. Its translation is CASRGTDGTQYF.

CDR3 residues: CASTGGFYNEQFF. The CDR3 coding sequence is TGTGCCAGTACAGGGGGCTTCTACAATGAGCAGTTCTTC. The rearrangement uses TRBV19 and TRBJ2-1; 8 bases are shared with TRBD1. This CDR3 has 13 amino acids. Germline-derived CDR1 and CDR2 are LNHDA and SQIVND (reference sequence). V shed 7 bases, J shed 3 bases, and the junction held 2 bases outside the gene matches.

The gene calls are TRBV7-3 and TRBJ2-7; a weak D match, TRBD2 (6 bases). Per germline, CDR1 SGHTA and CDR2 FQGTGA. V gave up 5 bases and J gave up 3 bases, with 17 bases separating them. The CDR3 is 15 residues long. In DNA, the CDR3 is TGTGCCAGCAGCCCAACAGATACGGGGGTCTACGAGCAGTACTTC. Translated: CASSPTDTGVYEQYF. Based on the CDR3 plus reference TRBV7-3 and TRBJ2-7, the full variable domain is GAGVSQTPSNKVTEKGKYVELRCDPISGHTALYWYRQSLGQGPEFLIYFQGTGAADDSGLPNDRFFAVRPEGSVSTLKIQRTERGDSAVYLCASSPTDTGVYEQYFGPGTRLTVT.

The V call is TRBV11-2, the J call TRBJ2-2; tentatively, D is TRBD1 (5 bases). The germline V gene has CDR1 SGHAT and CDR2 FQNNGV. V was cut by 1 base and J by 1 base, with 7 bases left in between. The CDR3 is 15 amino acids. CDR3 residues: CASSLGGGNTGELFF. In DNA, the CDR3 is TGTGCCAGCAGCTTAGGGGGCGGGAACACCGGGGAGCTGTTTTTT.

The rearrangement links TRBV7-8 to TRBJ1-6; D possibly corresponds to TRBD1 (6 bases). Germline V CDR1 and CDR2: SGHVS, FQNEAQ. CDR3 length: 15 amino acids. Trimming cost V 5 bases and J 5 bases, with 13 bases left between them. CDR3 DNA sequence: TGTGCCAGCAGCAGCAGGGGACCTGATAATTCACCCCTCCACTTT. Translated: CASSSRGPDNSPLHF.

The chain links TRBV19 to TRBJ1-4; no definite D call. CDR3 length: 12 amino acids. The ends were cut back, 3 bases at V and 8 bases at J, with 7 bases in the middle. CDR1 and CDR2 (germline): LNHDA, SQIVND (reference sequence). CDR3 sequence (DNA): TGTGCCAGTAGTATTGAGGGAGAAAAACTGTTTTTT. This sequence encodes CASSIEGEKLFF.

The V gene is TRBV25-1, the J gene TRBJ2-2; D is unclear. With 7 bases removed from V and 5 bases from J, the gap between germline ends came to 11 bases. Germline V lookup: CDR1 MGHDK, CDR2 SYGVNS. CDR3 length: 13 amino acids. The CDR3 DNA sequence: TGTGCCAGCACCTCTCACAAGACCGGGGAGCTGTTTTTT. Translated, it gives CASTSHKTGELFF.

The chain carries TRBV10-3 and TRBJ2-2; 8 bases are a match to TRBD2. After removal of 7 bases from V and 5 bases from J, the junction contained 3 bases not matched to a gene. Germline CDR1 and CDR2: ENHRY and SYGVKD. The CDR3 extends over 13 amino acids. In DNA form, the CDR3 reads TGTGCCATCAACGGGGGGGGTACCGGGGAGCTGTTTTTT. This sequence encodes CAINGGGTGELFF.

As to this clone: This same CDR3 is encoded by further DNA sequences in the sample. This chain uses TRBV27 with TRBJ1-5, with a weak D call TRBD1 (5 bases). Germline V gene lookup returns CDR1 MNHEY and CDR2 SMNVEV (reference sequence). V was cut by 5 bases and J by 6 bases, with 14 bases left in between. CDR3 length: 14 amino acids. The CDR3: CASSLSGGGQPQHF. CDR3 sequence (DNA): TGTGCCAGCAGTCTCTCCGGGGGGGGTCAGCCCCAGCATTTT.

The chain carries TRBV11-2 and TRBJ1-2; TRBD1 might be the D (5 bases). CDR1 and CDR2 from the germline V gene are SGHAT and FQNNGV. Between the trimmed V and J ends, which lost 0 bases and 2 bases, there was a span of 13 bases. The CDR3 sequence is 16 residues long. For the CDR3, the DNA is TGTGCCAGCAGCTTAGATCTCCGGACACCGAACTATGGCTACACCTTC. Translated, it gives CASSLDLRTPNYGYTF.

The chain joins TRBV7-2 to TRBJ2-3; TRBD2 aligns across 7 bases. The CDR3 contains 17 residues. CDR1 and CDR2 from the germline V gene are SGHTA and FQGNSA. V gave up 5 bases and J gave up 0 bases; unmatched junction bases: 11. The CDR3 region has the DNA TGTGCCAGCAGCATAAGCGGGATCGGAGCAAGCACAGATACGCAGTATTTT. Translated, it gives CASSISGIGASTDTQYF.

This clone was counted once. The chain couples TRBV19 to TRBJ2-5, with 8 bases aligning to TRBD2. The CDR3 covers 16 residues. V gave up 4 bases and J gave up 5 bases; unmatched junction bases: 12. Looked up from germline, CDR1 is LNHDA and CDR2 is SQIVND (reference sequence). The CDR3 DNA reads as TGTGCCAGTAGTACAGCAGCGGGGGAAGCTCCGGAGACCCAGTACTTC. Translated: CASSTAAGEAPETQYF.

DNA of the CDR3: TGTGCCAGCTCACCACCTTCCTACCAAGAGACCCAGTACTTC. It yields the protein CASSPPSYQETQYF. The chain has TRBV18 and TRBJ2-5, with D uncertain. CDR3 length equals 14 residues. V lost 0 bases to trimming and J lost 0 bases, with 5 bases between them. Germline V gene sequence: CDR1 KGHSH, CDR2 LQKENI.

This chain joins TRBV5-1 and TRBJ2-1; 8 nucleotides align to TRBD2. Germline CDR1 SGHRS, CDR2 YFSETQ. The CDR3 runs 14 residues. With 4 bases clipped from V and 7 bases from J, the junction kept 7 bases outside the gene matches. The CDR3 DNA reads as TGCGCCAGCAGCCCGACGGGGGGGGAAAATGAGCAGTTCTTC. Its translation: CASSPTGGENEQFF.

The gene calls are TRBV19 and TRBJ1-1; possibly TRBD1 for D (5 bases). The CDR3 contains 13 residues. With 6 bases removed from V and 5 bases from J, the gap between germline ends came to 13 bases. CDR1 LNHDA and CDR2 SQIVND come from the germline V gene (reference sequence). The CDR3 DNA reads TGTGCCAGTAGCATGGAGGGGAAAACTGAAGCTTTCTTT. This codes for CASSMEGKTEAFF. The full variable domain, in which reference TRBV19 and TRBJ1-1 provide the parts outside the CDR3, is DGGITQSPKYLFRKEGQNVTLSCEQNLNHDAMYWYRQDPGQGLRLIYYSQIVNDFQKGDIAEGYSVSREKKESFPLTVTSAQKNPTAFYLCASSMEGKTEAFFGQGTRLTVV.

The chain links TRBV19 to TRBJ2-5, with 8 bases lining up with TRBD1. V gave up 5 bases and J gave up 5 bases; unmatched junction bases: 10. CDR3 length: 15 amino acids. Germline CDR1 and CDR2: LNHDA and SQIVND (reference sequence). CDR3 sequence (DNA): TGTGCCAGTAGTTCCGACAGGGGTTCACGGGAGACCCAGTACTTC. This encodes CASSSDRGSRETQYF. Full variable domain (outside the CDR3, taken from reference TRBV19 and TRBJ2-5): DGGITQSPKYLFRKEGQNVTLSCEQNLNHDAMYWYRQDPGQGLRLIYYSQIVNDFQKGDIAEGYSVSREKKESFPLTVTSAQKNPTAFYLCASSSDRGSRETQYFGPGTRLLVL.

This chain joins TRBV11-2 and TRBJ2-3, with D possibly matching TRBD2 (6 bases). Trimming removed 0 bases at V and 6 bases at J, with 13 bases between. Germline assignment: CDR1 SGHAT and CDR2 FQNNGV. The CDR3 has 15 amino acids. CDR3 sequence (DNA): TGTGCCAGCAGCTTAGATGGAGGGGCTCAGGATACGCAGTATTTT. This codes for CASSLDGGAQDTQYF.

This clone was recorded once. The chain recombines TRBV10-3 with TRBJ2-3; D possibly corresponds to TRBD2 (6 bases). CDR1 and CDR2 from the germline V gene are ENHRY and SYGVKD. Trimming pared 11 bases from V and 0 bases from J, leaving 15 bases between. The CDR3 length is 14 residues. CDR3 region: CACRGGVSTDTQYF. The CDR3 region has the DNA TGTGCCTGTCGGGGCGGGGTGAGCACAGATACGCAGTATTTT.

V usage is TRBV5-1 and J usage is TRBJ1-1, with D unclear. Germline CDR1 SGHRS, CDR2 YFSETQ. The CDR3 runs to 13 residues. Between the trimmed V and J ends, which lost 3 bases and 1 base, there was a span of 7 bases. The CDR3 sequence: CASSWAGNTEAFF. CDR3 in DNA: TGCGCCAGCAGCTGGGCGGGGAACACTGAAGCTTTCTTT.